The sequence of this T cell receptor (beta chain) was determined in a study of T cells after yellow fever vaccination. Notes on the study in general: The booster response re-showed most primary clones: 96% CD4, approximately 86% CD8. Sorted repertoires could include abundant contaminating clonotypes from bulk cells. A secondary response was less intense yet reached its peak sooner, at day 5 versus 15.

This clonotype was detected only a few times. Its antigen remains unknown. V lost 2 bases, J lost 7 bases, and 16 bases lay in between. CDR1 and CDR2 from the germline V gene are SGHNT and YYREEE (reference sequence). The CDR3 totals 16 residues. 5'RACE template switching added a universal primer site and UMIs to TCR cDNA. One entry per CDR3 protein results from TCRdb running MiXCR on the 5' RACE reads. This sample yields under 400,000 distinct CDR3 sequences, of which approximately 12% are seen a single time; 2.5% to 4% belongs to the top ten. This material consisted of CD4+ T cells sorted from PBMCs, taken 15 days after the yellow fever booster vaccination. The receptor's source is a young man who received the YFV17D yellow fever vaccine. The rearrangement uses TRBV5-4 and TRBJ1-6; tentative D call: TRBD1 (6 bases). The chain's CDR3 is CASSLGGTLRNSPLHF. The CDR3, as DNA: TGTGCCAGCAGCTTAGGGGGGACCCTCCGGAATTCACCCCTCCACTTT.